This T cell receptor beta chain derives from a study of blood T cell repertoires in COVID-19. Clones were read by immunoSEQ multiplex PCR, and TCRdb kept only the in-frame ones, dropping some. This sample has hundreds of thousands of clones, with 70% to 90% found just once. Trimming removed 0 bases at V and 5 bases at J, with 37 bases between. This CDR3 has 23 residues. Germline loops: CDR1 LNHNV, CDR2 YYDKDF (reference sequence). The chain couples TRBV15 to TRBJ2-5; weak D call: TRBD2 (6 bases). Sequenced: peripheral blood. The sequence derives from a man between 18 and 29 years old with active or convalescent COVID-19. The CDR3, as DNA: TGTGCCACCAGCAGAGACAACTCGATGATTGGGACTGGTGTCTTCGGATCAGTGGAGACCCAGTACTTC. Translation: CATSRDNSMIGTGVFGSVETQYF.